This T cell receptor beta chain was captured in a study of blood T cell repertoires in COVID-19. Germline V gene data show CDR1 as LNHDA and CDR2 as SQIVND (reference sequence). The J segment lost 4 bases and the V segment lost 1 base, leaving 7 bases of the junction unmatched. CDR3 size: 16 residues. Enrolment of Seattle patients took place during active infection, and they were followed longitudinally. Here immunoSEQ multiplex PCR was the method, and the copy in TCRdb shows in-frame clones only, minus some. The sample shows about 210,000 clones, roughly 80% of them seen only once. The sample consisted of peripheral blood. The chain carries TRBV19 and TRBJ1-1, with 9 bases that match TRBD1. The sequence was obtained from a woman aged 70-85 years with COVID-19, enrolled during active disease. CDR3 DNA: TGTGCCAGTAGTATAGCCCACGGGACAGGGTTCACTGAAGCTTTCTTT. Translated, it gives CASSIAHGTGFTEAFF.